The rows below give T cell receptor beta chains drawn from one sample of a study of technical replicates of blood from a few donors. Sequenced by immunoSEQ multiplex PCR; TCRdb stores in-frame clones only, minus some. This table holds about 63,000 clones, approximately 86% found once. Sequenced input: PBMCs. These receptors were taken from a human donor in good health. Some clones in this sample may be carry-over from other donors' samples. Both conserved end residues are trimmed from each CDR3.

14 | TRBV7-3 | ASSAPAGSAGNTIY
15 | TRBV7-8 | ASSLGGGTSLNTEAF
11 | TRBV7-2 | ASSFRSNQPQH
13 | TRBV11-3 | ASSSVGGSYNEQF
13 | TRBV27 | ATPSLGQPNTEAF
13 | TRBV18 | ASSPPIQGENEQY
13 | TRBV7-9 | ASSPPRGNGNTIY
9 | TRBV7-2 | ASSYNYEQY
10 | TRBV30 | ASNLGSHGYT
12 | TRBV6-1 | ASSEGQGADTQY
12 | TRBV5-1 | ASSLEGVAYEQY
12 | TRBV11-2 | ASSFSRGNTEAF
12 | TRBV2 | ASTLGQGPDTQY
12 | TRBV7-2 | ASSKGAKIYGYT
13 | TRBV11-1 | ASSLNRLPNYGYT
13 | TRBV18 | ASSPSQGAGQPQH
11 | TRBV10-3 | AISQGMNTEAF
13 | TRBV2 | ASSEKGSPNYGYT
9 | TRBV6-1 | ASSEVNEQY
11 | TRBV6-5 | ASRPGISETQY
11 | TRBV5-6 | ASSPEGNQPQH
13 | TRBV7-2 | ASSLGGSTTGELF
13 | TRBV6-6 | ASSTSGSSYNEQF
12 | TRBV6-5 | ASSYFRENEKLF
14 | TRBV9 | ASSALAGGPSETQY
13 | TRBV30 | AWSEKGRNTGELF